The clone carrying this T cell receptor (beta chain) showed up just a few times. The sample comes from a study of Graves' ophthalmopathy and Graves' hyperthyroidism. Clinicians made diagnoses from clinical symptoms, serum thyroxine, TRAb, thyroid ultrasound and orbital computed tomography. PBMCs stemmed from roughly 9.7 ml of fresh peripheral blood. The authors amplified TCR beta CDR3 regions, and they did so from RNA transcripts for repertoire sequencing. Second-round multiplex PCR came after first-round RT-PCR with HTBI primers. TCRdb recomputed calls from the multiplex PCR reads with MiXCR, one row per CDR3 protein. Among 650,000 to 900,000 distinct CDR3 sequences listed, 40% were seen once. CDR1 is SNHLY and CDR2 is FYNNEI in the germline V gene. The CDR3 sequence is 15 residues long. Trimming removed 5 bases from V and 4 bases from J, with 15 bases in between.

Input material: peripheral blood. This sequence was found in an adult man with Graves' ophthalmopathy. The chain has TRBV2 and TRBJ1-3, with D unclear. The CDR3 nucleotides are TGTGCCAGCAGTTACTCGTTCAGGACCGGAAACACCATATATTTT. Its protein product is CASSYSFRTGNTIYF.